This T cell receptor beta chain was profiled in a study of regulatory T cells in long-lasting Graves disease (dated by TCRdb to about 2021). Regarding the study in general: In the newly diagnosed Graves' disease group, patients had been taking antithyroid drugs for less than 3 months. Peripheral blood TCR sequencing and RNA sequencing compared persistent Graves' disease patients with newly diagnosed Graves' disease patients. The study was conducted in China and was registered as a clinical trial. A total of some 33 samples were covered by TCR sequencing, comprising some 13 persistent and approximately 20 newly diagnosed Graves' disease patients. Summary of the overall study and its limitations: Only the TCR beta chain was sequenced and analyzed. Preferential use of TRBV28, TRBJ1-2 and TRBJ2-5 was observed in persistent disease, whereas TRBV20-1 and TRBJ2-1 were favored in newly diagnosed disease. Only peripheral blood was studied, because thyroid tissue, the primary lesion, was inaccessible. A larger number of public clonotypes was shared among persistent patients (over 2,500) than among newly diagnosed patients (around 970). The authors acknowledged the small sample size as a limitation that may reduce accuracy. Lower TCR Shannon entropy and fewer highly expanded clones were observed in persistent Graves' disease patients than in newly diagnosed patients, which suggested clonal expansion.

The method was multiplex PCR. The sequencer listed for this sample is Illumina HiSeq 4000. To build TCR beta libraries, CDR3 regions were amplified by Arm-PCR using iRepertoire HTBI primers. PCR products were gel purified before sequencing. For the original study's pipeline: A total of roughly 58 TRBV and 14 TRBJ segments were identified across samples and were used for gene usage analysis of CDR3 amino acid clonotypes. Filtered high-quality paired reads were merged into contigs using COPE and FqMerger. BLAST was used to align contigs to the IMGT TRBV, TRBD and TRBJ reference genes, and CDR3 was defined following IMGT. Any clonotype with a frequency above 0.1% was classified as a highly expanded clone. Shannon entropy was used to measure repertoire diversity, and the Gini coefficient was used to measure V-J evenness. A clonotype found in more than one individual was treated as public. The raw public data were reprocessed by TCRdb itself: fastp quality trimming at Q25, MiXCR clonotype calling, in-frame beta chains only. Here each entry gathers all rows of one CDR3 protein and keeps the most common genes and DNA. These V and J calls are TCRdb output, not the study's own analysis. In this sample the table shows roughly 420,000 distinct CDR3 sequences, 15% to 19% of which occur a single time. The biggest ten clones account for over 20% of the sample.

The cysteine opens and the phenylalanine closes a CDR3 of 17 amino acids. Only the CDR3 region is kept as DNA, spanning 51 bases read in frame from base 1. From the germline V gene, CDR1 is SQVTM and CDR2 is ANQGSEA. For this chain, trimming is 3 bases at the V end and 2 bases at the J end, and the number of junction bases without a gene match is 12. This specimen's time point label, interpreted: newly diagnosed GD, antithyroid drugs for less than 3 months. For both TCR sequencing and RNA sequencing, RNA was extracted from PBMCs using TRIzol. The diagnosis of Graves' disease followed American Thyroid Association guidelines. Patients were recruited from an endocrinology department in Xi'an, China. Each patient gave about 9.1 milliliters of peripheral blood, collected in an EDTA anticoagulant tube. Ficoll Paque Plus density gradient separation was used to isolate PBMCs, and no further T cell sorting was done. An Agilent 2100 Bioanalyzer and agarose gel were used to check RNA quality, while a NanoDrop 2000 measured RNA concentration.

This clonotype was recorded a few times. It has no known antigen specificity. Base quality data are lacking; no much larger clone is found one base away. The sample was peripheral blood mononuclear cells (PBMCs), taken at new diagnosis, from a patient treated with antithyroid drugs. Recombination joined TRBV29-1 with TRBJ2-3, with 9 central nucleotides matching TRBD1. The TCR sequence derives from a female donor with Graves disease. The encoded CDR3 is CSVDRLGTGSTTDTQYF. The DNA is TGCAGCGTTGATCGTCTTGGGACAGGGAGTACCACAGATACGCAGTATTTT.